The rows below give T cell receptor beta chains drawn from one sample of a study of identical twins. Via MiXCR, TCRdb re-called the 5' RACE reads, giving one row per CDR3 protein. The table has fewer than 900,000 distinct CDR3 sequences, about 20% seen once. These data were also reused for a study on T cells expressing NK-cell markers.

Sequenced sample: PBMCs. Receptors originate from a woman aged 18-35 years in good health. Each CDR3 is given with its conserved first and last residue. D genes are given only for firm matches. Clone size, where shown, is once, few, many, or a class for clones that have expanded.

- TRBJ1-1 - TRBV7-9 CASSLVVAGAFTEAFF TGTGCCAGCAGCTTAGTTGTGGCAGGGGCTTTCACTGAAGCTTTCTTT
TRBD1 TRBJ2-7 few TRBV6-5 CASSYSGTGVSYEQYF TGTGCCAGCAGTTACTCTGGGACAGGGGTATCCTACGAGCAGTACTTC
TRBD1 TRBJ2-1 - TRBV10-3 CAISESGTTGGNEQFF TGTGCCATCAGTGAGTCGGGGACAACAGGGGGCAATGAGCAGTTCTTC
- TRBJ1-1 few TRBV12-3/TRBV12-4 CASSSTVEAFF TGTGCCAGCAGTTCTACAGTTGAAGCTTTCTTT
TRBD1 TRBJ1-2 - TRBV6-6 CASSSPDRVALLF TGTGCCAGCAGTTCCCCGGACAGGGTGGCCCTCCTATTC
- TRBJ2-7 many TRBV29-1 CSVHQPGPTSYEQYF TGCAGCGTTCACCAACCGGGACCGACTTCCTACGAGCAGTACTTC
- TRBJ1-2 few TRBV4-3 CASSQVLAGSYGYTF TGCGCCAGCAGCCAAGTCTTGGCCGGGTCCTATGGCTACACCTTC
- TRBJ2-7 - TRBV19 CASSNGLDSYEQYF TGTGCCAGTAGTAACGGCCTAGACTCCTACGAGCAGTACTTC
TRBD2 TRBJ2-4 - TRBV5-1 CASSLDSGRASVKNIQYF TGCGCCAGCAGCTTGGATAGCGGGAGGGCCTCGGTCAAAAACATTCAGTACTTC
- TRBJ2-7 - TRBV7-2 CASSFNSGPYYEQYF TGTGCCAGCAGCTTTAATAGCGGACCCTACTACGAGCAGTACTTC
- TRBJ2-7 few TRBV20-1 CSAAGQPYEQYF TGCAGTGCCGCAGGACAGCCCTACGAGCAGTACTTC
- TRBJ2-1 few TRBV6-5 CASSYFSIYNEQFF TGTGCCAGCAGTTACTTTTCGATCTACAATGAGCAGTTCTTC
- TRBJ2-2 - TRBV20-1 CSAEIQNTGELFF TGCAGTGCCGAAATACAGAACACCGGGGAGCTGTTTTTT
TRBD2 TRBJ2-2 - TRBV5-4 CASSQSTSDGELFF TGTGCCAGCAGCCAATCGACTAGCGATGGGGAGCTGTTTTTT
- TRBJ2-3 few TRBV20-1 CSARLSGADTQYF TGCAGTGCTAGACTCTCGGGAGCAGATACGCAGTATTTT
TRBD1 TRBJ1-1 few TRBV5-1 CASSYGQGASEAFF TGCGCCAGCAGCTACGGACAGGGGGCAAGTGAAGCTTTCTTT
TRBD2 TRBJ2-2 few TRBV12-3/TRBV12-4 CASRLAGGPAGELFF TGTGCCAGCCGTCTAGCGGGGGGGCCGGCCGGGGAGCTGTTTTTT
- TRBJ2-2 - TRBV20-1 CSATGEVTGELFF TGCAGTGCTACAGGGGAGGTCACCGGGGAGCTGTTTTTT
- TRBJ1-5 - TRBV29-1 CSGGGADQPQHF TGCAGCGGTGGGGGGGCTGATCAGCCCCAGCATTTT
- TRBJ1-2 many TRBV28 CASSSRHWDGYTF TGTGCCAGCAGTTCTCGACATTGGGATGGCTACACCTTC
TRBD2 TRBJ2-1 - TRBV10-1 CASSESSSGRQFF TGCGCCAGCAGTGAGTCGAGCAGCGGGAGACAGTTCTTC
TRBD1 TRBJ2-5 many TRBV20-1 CSAPDRGRETQYF TGCAGTGCCCCGGACAGGGGGCGTGAGACCCAGTACTTC
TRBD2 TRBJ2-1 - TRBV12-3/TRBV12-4 CASRVARTSGSNEQFF TGTGCCAGCAGAGTTGCCAGGACTAGCGGGAGCAATGAGCAGTTCTTC
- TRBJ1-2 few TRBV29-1 CSVPGTGGYGYTF TGCAGCGTACCAGGGACCGGGGGGTATGGCTACACCTTC
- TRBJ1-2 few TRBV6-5 CATVEGSSGYTF TGTGCCACCGTGGAGGGATCGTCTGGCTACACCTTC
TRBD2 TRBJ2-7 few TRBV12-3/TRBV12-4 CASSPRGGRQIYEQYF TGTGCCAGCAGCCCCAGGGGCGGGAGGCAGATCTACGAGCAGTACTTC
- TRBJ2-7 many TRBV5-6 CASSLVGRSYEQYF TGTGCCAGCAGCTTGGTCGGCCGTTCCTACGAGCAGTACTTC
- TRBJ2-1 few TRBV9 CASSVQANTYNEQFF TGTGCCAGCAGCGTTCAAGCGAACACCTACAATGAGCAGTTCTTC
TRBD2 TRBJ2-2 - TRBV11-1 CASSPLLRSGRRGGELFF TGTGCCAGCAGCCCTCTCCTGCGGAGCGGGAGAAGGGGCGGGGAGCTGTTTTTT
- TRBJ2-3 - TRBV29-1 CSVGNRGTDTQYF TGCAGCGTGGGGAATCGGGGCACAGATACGCAGTATTTT
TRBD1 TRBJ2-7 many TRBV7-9 CASSFQDRGGYEQYF TGTGCCAGCAGCTTCCAGGACAGGGGGGGGTACGAGCAGTACTTC
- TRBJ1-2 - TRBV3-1 CASSQAVRYGYTF TGTGCCAGCAGCCAAGCCGTAAGATATGGCTACACCTTC
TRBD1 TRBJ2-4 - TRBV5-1 CASTLGGTGGRNIQYF TGCGCCAGCACCCTTGGGGGAACAGGGGGTAGAAACATTCAGTACTTC
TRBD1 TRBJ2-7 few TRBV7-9 CASSLGFGTGTYEQYF TGTGCCAGCAGCCTCGGGTTTGGGACAGGGACCTACGAGCAGTACTTC
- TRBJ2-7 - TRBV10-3 CAITLNGEQYF TGTGCCATCACCTTGAACGGCGAGCAGTACTTC
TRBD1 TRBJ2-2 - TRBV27 CASSQPGQVNTGELFF TGTGCCAGCAGTCAGCCCGGACAGGTTAACACCGGGGAGCTGTTTTTT
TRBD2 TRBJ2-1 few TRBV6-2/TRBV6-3 CASSQLAGGLSYNEQFF TGTGCCAGCAGTCAACTAGCGGGGGGTCTCTCCTACAATGAGCAGTTCTTC
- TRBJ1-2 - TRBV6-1 CASSRGVGGPNYGYTF TGTGCCAGCAGTCGAGGGGTTGGGGGCCCTAACTATGGCTACACCTTC
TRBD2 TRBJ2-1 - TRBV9 CASSVRLAGAYNEQFF TGTGCCAGCAGCGTCCGACTAGCGGGCGCCTACAATGAGCAGTTCTTC
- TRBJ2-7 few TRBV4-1 CASSWRDTSYEQYF TGCGCCAGCAGCTGGCGGGACACCTCCTACGAGCAGTACTTC
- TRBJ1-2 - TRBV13 CASSLGDQEDGYTF TGTGCCAGCAGCTTAGGCGACCAGGAAGATGGCTACACCTTC
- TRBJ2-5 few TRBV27 CASSTQGEEETQYF TGTGCCAGCAGTACACAAGGGGAGGAGGAGACCCAGTACTTC